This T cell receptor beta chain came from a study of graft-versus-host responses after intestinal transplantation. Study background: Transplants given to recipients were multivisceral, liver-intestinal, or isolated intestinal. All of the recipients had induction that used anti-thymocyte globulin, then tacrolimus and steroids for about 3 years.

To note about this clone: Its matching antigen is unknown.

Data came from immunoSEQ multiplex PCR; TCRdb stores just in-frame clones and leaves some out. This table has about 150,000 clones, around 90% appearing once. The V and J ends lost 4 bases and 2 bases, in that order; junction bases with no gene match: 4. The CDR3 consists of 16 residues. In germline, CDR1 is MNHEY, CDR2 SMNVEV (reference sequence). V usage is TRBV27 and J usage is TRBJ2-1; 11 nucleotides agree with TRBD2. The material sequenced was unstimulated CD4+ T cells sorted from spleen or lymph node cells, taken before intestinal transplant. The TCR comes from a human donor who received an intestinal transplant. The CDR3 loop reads CASSSIAGGPYNEQFF. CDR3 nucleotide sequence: TGTGCCAGCAGTTCTATAGCGGGAGGGCCCTACAATGAGCAGTTCTTC.